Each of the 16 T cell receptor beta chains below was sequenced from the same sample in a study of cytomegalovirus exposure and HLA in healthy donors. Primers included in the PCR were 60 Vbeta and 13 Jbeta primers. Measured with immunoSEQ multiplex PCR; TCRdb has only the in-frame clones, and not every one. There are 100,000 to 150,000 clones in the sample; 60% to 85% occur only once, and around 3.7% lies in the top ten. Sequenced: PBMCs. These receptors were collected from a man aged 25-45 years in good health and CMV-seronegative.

CDR3 sequence (DNA): TGTGCCAGCAGCTTGCAGGGGTTGGACACTGAAGCTTTCTTT. Translated, it gives CASSLQGLDTEAFF. The chain joins TRBV5-6 to TRBJ1-1, with D tentatively TRBD1 (6 bases). This CDR3 region has 14 residues. Germline V gene lookup returns CDR1 SGHDT and CDR2 YYEEEE. V was cut by 1 base and J by 3 bases, with 10 bases left in between.

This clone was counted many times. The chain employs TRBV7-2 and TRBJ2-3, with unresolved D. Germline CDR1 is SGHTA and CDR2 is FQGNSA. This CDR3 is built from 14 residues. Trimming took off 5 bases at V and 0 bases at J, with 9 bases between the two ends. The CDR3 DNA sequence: TGTGCCAGCAGCCAAAGAGCTAGCACAGATACGCAGTATTTT. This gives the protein CASSQRASTDTQYF.

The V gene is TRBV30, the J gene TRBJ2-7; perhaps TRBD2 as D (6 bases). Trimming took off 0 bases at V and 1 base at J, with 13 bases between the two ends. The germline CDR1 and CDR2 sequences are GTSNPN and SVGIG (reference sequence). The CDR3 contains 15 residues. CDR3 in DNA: TGTGCCTGGAGTGTCCCAGGAGGAGGGTCCTACGAGCAGTACTTC. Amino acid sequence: CAWSVPGGGSYEQYF.

CDR3 in amino acids: CASSLAGTANYGYTF. DNA of the CDR3: TGCGCCAGCAGCTTGGCCGGGACAGCAAACTATGGCTACACCTTC. V usage is TRBV5-1 and J usage is TRBJ1-2; 7 bases align to TRBD1. CDR1 and CDR2 from the germline V gene are SGHRS and YFSETQ. With 0 bases clipped from V and 2 bases from J, the junction kept 4 bases outside the gene matches. The CDR3 extends over 15 amino acids.

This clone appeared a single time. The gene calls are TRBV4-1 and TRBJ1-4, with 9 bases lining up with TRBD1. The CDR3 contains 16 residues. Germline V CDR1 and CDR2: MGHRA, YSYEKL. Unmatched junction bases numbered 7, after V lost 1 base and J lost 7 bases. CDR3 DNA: TGCGCCAGCAGCCAAGGATACAGGGGGCAGGGTGAAAAACTGTTTTTT. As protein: CASSQGYRGQGEKLFF.

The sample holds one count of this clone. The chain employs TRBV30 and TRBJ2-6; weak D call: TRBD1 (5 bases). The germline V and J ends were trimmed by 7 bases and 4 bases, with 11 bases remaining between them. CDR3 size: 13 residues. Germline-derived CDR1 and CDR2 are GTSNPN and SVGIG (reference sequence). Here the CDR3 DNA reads TGTGCCTTAGGGGTTGCAGGGGCCAACGTCCTGACTTTC. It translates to CALGVAGANVLTF. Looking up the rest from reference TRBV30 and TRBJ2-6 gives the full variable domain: SQTIHQWPATLVQPVGSPLSLECTVEGTSNPNLYWYRQAAGRGLQLLFYSVGIGQISSEVPQNLSASRPQDRQFILSSKKLLLSDSGFYLCALGVAGANVLTFGAGSRLTVL.

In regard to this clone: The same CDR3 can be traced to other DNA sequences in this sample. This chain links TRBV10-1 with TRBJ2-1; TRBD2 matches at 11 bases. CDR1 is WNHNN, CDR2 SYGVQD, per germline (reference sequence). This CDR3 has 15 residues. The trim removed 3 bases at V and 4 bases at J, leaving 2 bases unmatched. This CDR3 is CASSEGTSGYNEQFF. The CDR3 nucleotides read TGCGCCAGCAGTGAAGGGACTAGCGGTTACAATGAGCAGTTCTTC.

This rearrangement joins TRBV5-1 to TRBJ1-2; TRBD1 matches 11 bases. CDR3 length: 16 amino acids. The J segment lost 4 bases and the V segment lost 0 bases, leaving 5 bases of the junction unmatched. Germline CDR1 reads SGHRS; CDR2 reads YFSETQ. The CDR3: CASSLGTGGAPYGYTF. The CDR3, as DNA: TGCGCCAGCAGCTTGGGGACAGGGGGCGCCCCCTATGGCTACACCTTC.

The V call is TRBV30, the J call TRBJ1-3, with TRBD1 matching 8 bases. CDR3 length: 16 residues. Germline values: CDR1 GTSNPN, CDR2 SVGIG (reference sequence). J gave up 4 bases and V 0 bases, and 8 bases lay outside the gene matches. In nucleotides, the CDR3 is TGTGCCTGGAGTGTAAGACAGGGGCTTCGGGGAAACACCATATATTTT. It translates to CAWSVRQGLRGNTIYF. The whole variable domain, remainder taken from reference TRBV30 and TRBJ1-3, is SQTIHQWPATLVQPVGSPLSLECTVEGTSNPNLYWYRQAAGRGLQLLFYSVGIGQISSEVPQNLSASRPQDRQFILSSKKLLLSDSGFYLCAWSVRQGLRGNTIYFGEGSWLTVV.

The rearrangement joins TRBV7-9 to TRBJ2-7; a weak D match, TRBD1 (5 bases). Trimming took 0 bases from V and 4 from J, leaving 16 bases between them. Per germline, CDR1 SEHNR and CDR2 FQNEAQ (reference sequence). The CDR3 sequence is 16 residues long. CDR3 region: CASSLAQGPLVYEQYF. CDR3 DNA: TGTGCCAGCAGCTTAGCGCAGGGCCCACTGGTATACGAGCAGTACTTC.

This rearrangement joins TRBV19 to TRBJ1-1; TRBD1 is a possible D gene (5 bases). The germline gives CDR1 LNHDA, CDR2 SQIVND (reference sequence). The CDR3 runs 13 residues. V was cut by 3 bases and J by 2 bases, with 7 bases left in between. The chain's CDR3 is CASSIRENTEAFF. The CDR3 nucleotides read TGTGCCAGTAGTATCAGGGAAAACACTGAAGCTTTCTTT.

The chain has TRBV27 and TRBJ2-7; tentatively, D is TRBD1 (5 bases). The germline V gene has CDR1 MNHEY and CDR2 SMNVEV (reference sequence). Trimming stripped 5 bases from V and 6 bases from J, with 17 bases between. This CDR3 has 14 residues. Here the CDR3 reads CASSLRVERGEQYF. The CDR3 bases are TGTGCCAGCAGTCTCAGGGTAGAGCGAGGCGAGCAGTACTTC.

This CDR3 is CASSGISGNTEAFF. CDR3 sequence (DNA): TGTGCCAGCTCAGGGATATCGGGGAACACTGAAGCTTTCTTT. The rearrangement joins TRBV2 to TRBJ1-1; tentatively, D is TRBD1 (5 bases). The germline gives CDR1 SNHLY, CDR2 FYNNEI. The CDR3 is 14 amino acids. Trimming cost V 8 bases and J 1 base, with 14 bases left between them.

CDR3 loop: CASRQGPYEQYF. In DNA form, the CDR3 reads TGTGCCAGCAGACAGGGTCCCTACGAGCAGTACTTC. The V gene is TRBV2, the J gene TRBJ2-7; possibly TRBD1 for D (6 bases). The CDR3 contains 12 residues. V lost 6 bases and J lost 2, with 8 bases in between. The germline V gene encodes CDR1 SNHLY and CDR2 FYNNEI.

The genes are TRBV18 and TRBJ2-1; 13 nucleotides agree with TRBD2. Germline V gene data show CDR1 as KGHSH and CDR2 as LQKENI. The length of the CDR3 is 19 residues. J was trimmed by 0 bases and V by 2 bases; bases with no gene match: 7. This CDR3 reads CASSPLGTSGTSSYNEQFF. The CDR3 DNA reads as TGTGCCAGCTCACCATTAGGGACTAGCGGGACTAGCTCCTACAATGAGCAGTTCTTC.

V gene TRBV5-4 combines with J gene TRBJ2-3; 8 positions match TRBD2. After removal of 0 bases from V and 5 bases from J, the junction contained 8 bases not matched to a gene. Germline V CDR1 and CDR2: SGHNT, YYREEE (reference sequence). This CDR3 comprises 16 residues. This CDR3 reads CASSLVYRGGEDTQYF. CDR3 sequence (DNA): TGTGCCAGCAGCTTGGTTTACCGGGGGGGGGAAGATACGCAGTATTTT. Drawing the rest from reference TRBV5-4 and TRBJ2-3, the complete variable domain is ETGVTQSPTHLIKTRGQQVTLRCSSQSGHNTVSWYQQALGQGPQFIFQYYREEENGRGNFPPRFSGLQFPNYSSELNVNALELDDSALYLCASSLVYRGGEDTQYFGPGTRLTVL.